The 25 T cell receptor beta chains listed next were all sequenced from one sample in a study of OX40 agonist ivuxolimab in advanced cancers. Some clones are missing from TCRdb's copy, which holds only in-frame ones; the method was immunoSEQ multiplex PCR. The data show 70,000 to 90,000 clones, over 85% seen once. This specimen consisted of CD4+ or CD8+ T cells sorted from blood, obtained in a trial of the OX40 agonist ivuxolimab. These receptors were taken from an adult with an advanced solid tumor such as melanoma, head and neck, liver or kidney cancer.

About this clone itself: One junction end disagrees with the germline gene, perhaps due to a read error. The CDR3 nucleotides read TGCGTCAGCAGCCTTCCCGGACTGGGAGAGACCCAGTACTTC. Translating it yields CVSSLPGLGETQYF. The chain is built from TRBV5-1 and TRBJ2-5; tentatively, D is TRBD2 (5 bases). Germline CDR1 reads SGHRS; CDR2 reads YFSETQ. This CDR3 spans 14 amino acids.

V and J are TRBV18 and TRBJ1-1, with D possibly TRBD1 on 5 matching bases. V lost 5 bases to trimming and J lost 3 bases, with 13 bases between them. The CDR3 has 14 residues. The germline gives CDR1 KGHSH, CDR2 LQKENI. The CDR3 loop is CASSETWGDTEAFF. DNA of the CDR3: TGTGCCAGCTCAGAAACATGGGGGGACACTGAAGCTTTCTTT.

The chain carries TRBV5-4 and TRBJ1-3; no firm D call. CDR3 length equals 16 residues. Looked up from germline, CDR1 is SGHNT and CDR2 is YYREEE (reference sequence). V gave up 0 bases and J gave up 0 bases, with 10 bases separating them. The CDR3 sequence is CASSLADPYSGNTIYF. The DNA for the CDR3 is TGTGCCAGCAGCTTGGCAGACCCCTACTCTGGAAACACCATATATTTT.

V usage is TRBV5-1 and J usage is TRBJ1-6; no clear D. The ends were cut back, 7 bases at V and 10 bases at J, with 12 bases in the middle. The germline CDR1 and CDR2 sequences are SGHRS and YFSETQ. CDR3 length: 12 residues. The CDR3 region is CASRIEQSPLHF. CDR3 DNA: TGCGCCAGCCGGATAGAGCAGTCACCCCTCCACTTT.

This chain joins TRBV28 and TRBJ2-7; 7 nucleotides match TRBD2. Trimming at V came to 6 bases and at J to 2 bases, leaving 7 bases not matched to a gene. The CDR3 totals 14 residues. The germline V gene encodes CDR1 MDHEN and CDR2 SYDVKM. This CDR3 is CASSQLATTYEQYF. The CDR3 DNA reads TGTGCCAGCAGCCAACTAGCGACAACCTACGAGCAGTACTTC.

This clone was detected only a few times. This rearrangement joins TRBV7-8 to TRBJ1-5; D not certain. This CDR3 is built from 13 residues. The V end lost 5 bases, the J end lost 5 bases, and 10 bases lay between the germline ends. Germline loops: CDR1 SGHVS, CDR2 FQNEAQ. For the CDR3, the DNA is TGTGCCAGCAGCAAAAACCTTGATCAGCCCCAGCATTTT. Translating gives CASSKNLDQPQHF.

The chain joins TRBV5-4 to TRBJ1-1; D not certain. The CDR3 runs to 16 residues. With 3 bases removed from V and 2 bases from J, the gap between germline ends came to 17 bases. Germline V gives CDR1 SGHNT, CDR2 YYREEE (reference sequence). The CDR3 sequence is CASSSEKGLVNTEAFF. CDR3 DNA sequence: TGTGCCAGCAGCTCTGAGAAGGGCCTCGTCAACACTGAAGCTTTCTTT.

This clone was picked up a small number of times. V usage is TRBV19 and J usage is TRBJ1-1; the D gene is possibly TRBD1 (6 bases). The CDR3 is made up of 16 amino acids. Trimming left V 3 bases short and J 2 bases short, with 16 bases between. The germline V gene encodes CDR1 LNHDA and CDR2 SQIVND (reference sequence). DNA of the CDR3: TGTGCCAGTAGTATTTTGGGGGCAGGAGCTAACACTGAAGCTTTCTTT. This translates into CASSILGAGANTEAFF.

This clone was detected once. This chain uses TRBV4-3 with TRBJ2-1, with D possibly matching TRBD2 (5 bases). CDR1 and CDR2 (germline): LGHNA, YSLEER. Trimming stripped 4 bases from V and 2 bases from J, with 18 bases between. The CDR3 spans 17 residues. CDR3 residues: CASSPRAGVFPYNEQFF. As DNA, the CDR3 is TGCGCCAGCAGCCCCCGAGCCGGGGTATTTCCCTACAATGAGCAGTTCTTC.

The chain is built from TRBV19 and TRBJ2-1; tentative D call: TRBD2 (6 bases). The germline V gene has CDR1 LNHDA and CDR2 SQIVND (reference sequence). The V and J ends lost 0 bases and 7 bases respectively, with 19 bases between them. The CDR3 has 17 residues. CDR3 coding DNA: TGTGCCAGTAGTATAGATATGGCACAGGTACGGGGGAATGAGCAGTTCTTC. It codes for CASSIDMAQVRGNEQFF. Supplemented by reference TRBV19 and TRBJ2-1, the full variable domain reads DGGITQSPKYLFRKEGQNVTLSCEQNLNHDAMYWYRQDPGQGLRLIYYSQIVNDFQKGDIAEGYSVSREKKESFPLTVTSAQKNPTAFYLCASSIDMAQVRGNEQFFGPGTRLTVL.

This clone was observed a single time. The CDR3 DNA follows: TGTGCCAGCTCACCACTAGCCTTATCTACCTACAATGAGCAGTTCTTC. Protein sequence: CASSPLALSTYNEQFF. The chain is built from TRBV18 and TRBJ2-1; no clear D. Trimming left V 1 base short and J 2 bases short, with 12 bases between. The CDR3 consists of 16 residues. The germline V gene encodes CDR1 KGHSH and CDR2 LQKENI.

The rearrangement joins TRBV5-8 to TRBJ1-2; D uncertain. Germline loops: CDR1 SGHTS, CDR2 YDEGEE. The CDR3 runs to 13 residues. The germline V and J ends were trimmed by 3 bases and 0 bases, with 6 bases remaining between them. The CDR3 bases are TGTGCCAGCAGCTGGCAGTCTAACTATGGCTACACCTTC. It is translated as CASSWQSNYGYTF.

The rearrangement uses TRBV15 and TRBJ1-2; 9 bases line up with TRBD1. This CDR3 contains 15 residues. Germline CDR1 and CDR2: LNHNV and YYDKDF (reference sequence). The V gene end was trimmed by 5 bases and the J gene end by 8 bases; junction bases not matched to a gene: 12. The CDR3 nucleotides read TGTGCCACCAGCGGAGCCGGGACAGGGTTTGGCGGCTACACCTTC. Translated, it gives CATSGAGTGFGGYTF.

The rearrangement joins TRBV29-1 to TRBJ2-5, with 11 bases lining up with TRBD2. The V gene's germline CDR1 is SQVTM and CDR2 ANQGSEA. There are 13 residues in the CDR3. The junction had 2 bases not matched to a gene; V was cut back by 4 bases and J by 4 bases. The CDR3 nucleotides are TGCAGCGTTGCCGGGACTAGCGGAGAGACCCAGTACTTC. It codes for CSVAGTSGETQYF.

This clone was seen a few times. The V and J genes are TRBV5-1 and TRBJ1-6; 10 nucleotides agree with TRBD1. The CDR3 extends over 15 amino acids. Per the germline V gene, CDR1 is SGHRS and CDR2 is YFSETQ. J gave up 8 bases and V 4 bases, and 6 bases lay outside the gene matches. The chain's CDR3 is CASSPQTGGDSPLHF. The CDR3 DNA is TGCGCCAGCAGCCCCCAGACAGGGGGCGATTCACCCCTCCACTTT.

This chain connects TRBV7-9 to TRBJ2-1; 7 bases fit TRBD2. The junction had 4 bases not matched to a gene; V was cut back by 3 bases and J by 2 bases. CDR1 is SEHNR, CDR2 FQNEAQ, per germline (reference sequence). The CDR3 is 15 amino acids. CDR3 loop: CASSFSGTTYNEQFF. For the CDR3, the DNA is TGTGCCAGCAGCTTCTCCGGGACTACCTACAATGAGCAGTTCTTC. The whole variable domain, remainder taken from reference TRBV7-9 and TRBJ2-1, is DTGVSQNPRHKITKRGQNVTFRCDPISEHNRLYWYRQTLGQGPEFLTYFQNEAQLEKSRLLSDRFSAERPKGSFSTLEIQRTEQGDSAMYLCASSFSGTTYNEQFFGPGTRLTVL.

CDR3: CASSEGLAEPSFYEQYF. The DNA of the CDR3 is TGTGCCAGCAGTGAAGGTCTCGCTGAGCCGAGCTTCTACGAGCAGTACTTC. V is TRBV6-1 and J is TRBJ2-7; D gene uncertain. The CDR3 is 17 amino acids. V lost 1 base and J 3 bases, leaving 19 bases between the germline ends. Germline CDR1 and CDR2: MNHNS and SASEGT.

The chain links TRBV2 to TRBJ1-1, with 11 bases lining up with TRBD1. The trim removed 6 bases at V and 4 bases at J, leaving 4 bases unmatched. The germline gives CDR1 SNHLY, CDR2 FYNNEI. The length of the CDR3 is 14 residues. The chain's CDR3 is CASSAGTGGTEAFF. In DNA form, the CDR3 reads TGTGCCAGCAGCGCAGGGACAGGGGGCACTGAAGCTTTCTTT.

V and J are TRBV9 and TRBJ2-6; D gene uncertain. V dropped 4 bases and J dropped 2 bases, with 13 bases sitting between them. Germline V gene lookup returns CDR1 SGDLS and CDR2 YYNGEE. The CDR3 totals 16 residues. The CDR3, as DNA: TGTGCCAGCAGCCCAAGATCCCTGACTGGGGCCAACGTCCTGACTTTC. Encoded protein: CASSPRSLTGANVLTF.

The V call is TRBV4-1, the J call TRBJ2-2; D is unresolved. The germline V gene encodes CDR1 MGHRA and CDR2 YSYEKL. The V end lost 0 bases, the J end lost 2 bases, and 7 bases lay between the germline ends. The CDR3 has 15 amino acids. The CDR3 sequence is CASSQERRNTGELFF. CDR3 in DNA: TGCGCCAGCAGCCAAGAAAGGCGTAACACCGGGGAGCTGTTTTTT.

The chain is built from TRBV29-1 and TRBJ2-1; TRBD2 agrees at 11 bases. The CDR3 is 17 residues long. Germline lookup yields CDR1 SQVTM and CDR2 ANQGSEA. The trim removed 1 base at V and 0 bases at J, leaving 5 bases unmatched. This CDR3 reads CSVEGLAGGYSYNEQFF. CDR3 in DNA: TGCAGCGTTGAAGGTCTAGCGGGGGGTTACTCCTACAATGAGCAGTTCTTC.

This chain connects TRBV6-5 to TRBJ2-7; D is unresolved. Trimming shortened V by 5 bases and J by 4 bases, and 9 bases separated the two germline ends. The CDR3 consists of 12 residues. Germline assignment: CDR1 MNHEY and CDR2 SVGAGI. CDR3 sequence (DNA): TGTGCCAGCAGTGAAAGAGGTTACGAGCAGTACTTC. This codes for CASSERGYEQYF.

This clone was observed a handful of times. The J gene is TRBJ2-7, the V gene TRBV29-1; the match to TRBD1 covers 8 bases. CDR3 size: 13 residues. J lost 0 bases, V lost 7 bases, and 5 bases had no gene match. Germline CDR1 reads SQVTM; CDR2 reads ANQGSEA. As DNA, the CDR3 is TGCAGCGGGACACAGGGGGGCTCCTACGAGCAGTACTTC. Its translation: CSGTQGGSYEQYF.

The J gene is TRBJ2-5, the V gene TRBV7-9; a possible D gene is TRBD1 (6 bases). Trimming shortened V by 1 base and J by 5 bases, and 11 bases separated the two germline ends. The CDR3 totals 14 residues. The germline V gene encodes CDR1 SEHNR and CDR2 FQNEAQ (reference sequence). The CDR3 loop is CASSLVAGEETQYF. CDR3 DNA: TGTGCCAGCAGCTTAGTGGCAGGGGAGGAGACCCAGTACTTC. Filled out from reference TRBV7-9 and TRBJ2-5, the complete variable domain reads DTGVSQNPRHKITKRGQNVTFRCDPISEHNRLYWYRQTLGQGPEFLTYFQNEAQLEKSRLLSDRFSAERPKGSFSTLEIQRTEQGDSAMYLCASSLVAGEETQYFGPGTRLLVL.

This clone has just one count. The V and J genes are TRBV28 and TRBJ2-6; TRBD1 is a possible D gene (6 bases). The germline gives CDR1 MDHEN, CDR2 SYDVKM. The CDR3 is made up of 17 amino acids. V was clipped by 6 bases and J by 2 bases, with 17 bases between them. The CDR3 DNA reads as TGTGCCAGCAGCAATCGCCCAGGGGCGGCTGGGGCCAACGTCCTGACTTTC. This codes for CASSNRPGAAGANVLTF.